The subject of this entry is one T cell receptor (beta chain). Its antigen is undetermined. The record originates from a study of monozygotic twins with inflammatory bowel disease. The V gene's germline CDR1 is LGHDT and CDR2 YNNKEL (reference sequence). The CDR3 is 15 residues long. Whole-study results and caveats: People with IBD had fewer clonotypes in common with others than healthy twins did, especially with disease activity.

For both chains, the TCRalpha and TCRbeta cDNA went through two nested PCRs of around 15 and 9 cycles. For each CDR3 protein, TCRdb gives one entry from its re-call of the 5' RACE reads, without DNA. The sample table sets out over 350,000 distinct CDR3 sequences. The V gene is TRBV3-1, the J gene TRBJ2-7. Sequencing was carried out using blood. The sequence was obtained from a human donor with ulcerative colitis or Crohn's disease, or a healthy co-twin of an affected twin (not recorded which). This CDR3 reads CASSQTPSVVFEQYF.